The sequence of this TCR beta chain was determined in a study of blood T cell repertoires in COVID-19. Overall study context: Collection of acute and convalescent COVID-19 samples took place in the United States, Italy and Spain. T cells, B-cell-depleted T cells, or PBMCs provided the cDNA or gDNA that served as material.

In the study's own analysis: By means of reference gene primer amplification, nucleated cell counts were estimated. Repertoires were generated with immunoSEQ multiplex PCR, while TCRdb's copy carries only in-frame clones and drops some. That table gives V, J and clone size, and the DNA gave D and trimming. This table has roughly 180,000 clones, roughly 85% appearing once. Germline V gives CDR1 MRHNA, CDR2 SNTAGT. The ends were cut back, 5 bases at V and 4 bases at J, with 6 bases in the middle. The CDR3 loop spans 13 amino acids. This receptor was obtained from a man in his 60s with acute or convalescent COVID-19. The V gene is TRBV6-4, the J gene TRBJ1-6, with a weak D call TRBD1 (5 bases). The sample was peripheral blood. CDR3 nucleotide sequence: TGTGCCAGCAGTAAGGGGTATAATTCACCCCTCCACTTT. As protein: CASSKGYNSPLHF.